Here is one T cell receptor (beta chain) with its context. The clone's antigen remains unknown. There are no base qualities to consult, and no much larger clone falls within one base. Libraries were prepared through PCR. At the Johns Hopkins FTIC core, DNA from the cultured CD4+ T cells underwent TCR sequencing with the Oncomine TCR Beta short-read assay. The QIAamp micro DNA kit was used to extract genomic DNA from the cultured CD4+ T cells. Oncomine TCR Beta libraries made from cultured CD4+ T cells were pooled using unique dual indexes and sequenced on an Illumina iSeq 100. Processing in the source paper ran as follows. Non-productive sequences were removed, and CDR3s that did not start with C, did not end with F or W, or were shorter than 7 amino acids were discarded. The MANAFEST web application identified antigen-specific clonotypes by comparing peptide-stimulated wells against reference wells and other culture wells. An FDR below 0.05, an odds ratio above 5, and a productive frequency above 0.1% in at least two of three replicate wells were required for clones to be considered positive. Cross-reactive clonotypes were defined as significantly expanded in both SARS-CoV-2 spike wells and at least one common cold coronavirus spike condition. Using R version 3.6.1, CDR3 homology was evaluated through Levenshtein distances (stringdist) along with unrooted phylogenetic trees (ape). The public reads were reprocessed in TCRdb via fastp at Q25 and MiXCR, keeping in-frame beta chains. All rows with the same CDR3 protein become a single entry with the most common DNA and genes. TCRdb's processing, not the authors', yielded these V and J calls. The sample yields about 14,000 distinct CDR3 sequences; roughly a third were counted once. The leading ten clones occupy over 30% of the sample.

Per the publication, the treatment or condition label means: roughly ten-day PBMC culture with coronavirus spike peptide pools or control peptides (ViraFEST assay). To expand antigen-specific T cells with peptide pools and then pick out the expanded clonotypes through TCR sequencing, the study relied on the ViraFEST assay. The positive SARS-CoV-2 PCR tests of the convalescent patients were dated from March to December 2020, before the Alpha, Beta and Delta variants emerged in the United States. Approximately 1.8 million PBMCs per well were cultured in IMDM with roughly 5% human AB serum and approximately 9.8 IU/ml IL-2, plus 10 ug/ml peptide pools. On days 3 and 7, half of the culture medium was replaced with fresh IL-2-containing medium. Once the cells had been in culture for 10 days, the EasySep CD4+ T cell isolation kit was used to isolate CD4+ T cells by negative selection. PBMCs were separated from whole blood using Ficoll-Paque Plus gradient centrifugation and then either used fresh or cryopreserved at -140C. Each culture condition was generally run in triplicate wells.

The sample originates from a study of vaccination and CD4 T cells after COVID-19 (dated by TCRdb to between 2021 and 2022). Study-wide context: Every convalescent patient had a positive nasal swab PCR test for SARS-CoV-2, with mild disease in 8 to 10 patients and severe disease in one. Six males and four females were included in the convalescent cohort, with two Hispanic individuals, seven Caucasians, two Asians and one multiracial person represented. Each participant got two doses of either the Pfizer-BioNTech BNT162b2 vaccine (n=8) or the Moderna mRNA-1273 vaccine (n=2). Post-COVID blood samples from convalescent patients were collected a median of roughly 100 days after diagnosis, with a range of 35 to 161 days. Post-vaccine blood samples were obtained a median of approximately 74 days after the second vaccine dose, with a range of about 13 to 241 days. The cultures were stimulated with overlapping spike peptide pools from SARS-CoV-2 and from the common cold coronaviruses HCoV-NL63, HCoV-OC43 and HCoV-229E. Control cultures used a CEFX viral epitope pool as positive control, an HIV-1 Nef peptide pool as negative control, or no peptide. The spike-specific CD4+ TCR repertoire was compared before and after mRNA vaccination in over nine COVID-19 convalescent patients and a handful of infection-naive healthy vaccine recipients.

The full study reports these points: The median count of SARS-CoV-2-reactive clonotypes went up from around 20 after infection to 38 after vaccination, although the change was not significant. In convalescent patients, a median about 86% of post-vaccine SARS-CoV-2-reactive clones were detected only after vaccination, suggesting vaccine-specific priming. Of the vaccine-specific clones found in convalescent patients, nearly all (304 of 307) were mono-reactive for SARS-CoV-2 spike instead of being cross-reactive with common cold coronaviruses. Relatively few convalescent patients were included in the study, and early timepoints after natural infection were not analyzed.

The source material was cultured CD4+ T cells from blood. The clonotype originates from a human donor with COVID-19.

The nucleotides read TGCAGTGCTAGAGTTCTCACCGGGACAGGGGTGGTAGTAGGCTCCTACGAGCAGTACTTC. It translates to CSARVLTGTGVVVGSYEQYF. The V and J segments used are TRBV20-1 and TRBJ2-7; 10 junctional bases match TRBD1. Trimming accounts for 1 base at V and 0 bases at J, while the number of junction bases matched to no gene is 18. CDR1 and CDR2 are read off the germline V gene (reference sequence) as DFQATT and SNEGSKA. The CDR3, cysteine through phenylalanine, is 20 amino acids long. Only the CDR3 DNA is retained, 60 bases long and in frame from the first base.